One sample yielded the 11 T cell receptor beta chains listed below, sequenced in a study of cytomegalovirus exposure and HLA in healthy donors. The PCR was carried out with 60 Vbeta primers and 13 Jbeta primers. Method: immunoSEQ multiplex PCR; TCRdb's copy keeps in-frame clones and lacks some. The sample records 90,000 to 110,000 clones, about 16% being singletons. Sample: PBMCs. The receptors here all came from a female donor in good health and CMV-seronegative.

V is TRBV5-1 and J is TRBJ1-1, with TRBD1 identical over 7 bases. The V gene's germline CDR1 is SGHRS and CDR2 YFSETQ. The V and J ends lost 4 bases and 0 bases, in that order; junction bases with no gene match: 12. This CDR3 is 17 amino acids long. The CDR3, as DNA: TGCGCCAGCAGCCTGTACGGGACAGCCACTTTGAACACTGAAGCTTTCTTT. It yields the protein CASSLYGTATLNTEAFF.

The CDR3 sequence is CASSSSPGQGATDTQYF. CDR3 DNA sequence: TGTGCCAGCAGCTCCTCTCCGGGACAGGGGGCAACAGATACGCAGTATTTT. The chain links TRBV5-6 to TRBJ2-3; 12 bases are a match to TRBD1. V was pared by 3 bases and J by 3 bases, with 8 bases of the junction left unmatched. In germline, CDR1 is SGHDT, CDR2 YYEEEE. The CDR3 consists of 17 residues.

The chain couples TRBV6-1 to TRBJ2-5, with 9 bases that match TRBD2. Germline-derived CDR1 and CDR2 are MNHNS and SASEGT. The CDR3 has 17 amino acids. J was trimmed by 2 bases and V by 0 bases; bases with no gene match: 7. The CDR3 nucleotides read TGTGCCAGCAGTGAAGCGAAAACTAGCGGGCTTCAAGAGACCCAGTACTTC. This gives the protein CASSEAKTSGLQETQYF.

This clone was recorded a few times. Other DNA sequences in this sample translate to the same CDR3. The chain links TRBV2 to TRBJ1-5; a weak D match, TRBD1 (6 bases). Trimming removed 6 bases from V and 3 bases from J, with 15 bases in between. The CDR3 contains 15 residues. Germline CDR1 SNHLY, CDR2 FYNNEI. The chain's CDR3 is CASRYQGSPNQPQHF. As DNA, the CDR3 is TGTGCCAGCAGATACCAGGGGTCCCCCAATCAGCCCCAGCATTTT.

J is TRBJ2-1 and V is TRBV11-2; 7 positions agree with TRBD2. The CDR3 spans 15 residues. V lost 3 bases to trimming and J lost 2 bases; unmatched junction nucleotides: 4. CDR1 and CDR2 (germline): SGHAT, FQNNGV. CDR3 in DNA: TGTGCCAGCAGCTTCAGCGGGGACGCCTACAATGAGCAGTTCTTC. Its protein is CASSFSGDAYNEQFF.

This clone occurred a few times. The chain has TRBV4-3 and TRBJ1-5, with 7 bases lining up with TRBD1. The CDR3 covers 14 residues. V shed 4 bases and J 2 bases; nucleotides not matched to a gene: 2. Germline V lookup: CDR1 LGHNA, CDR2 YSLEER. The CDR3, as DNA: TGCGCCAGCAGCCTAACAGGGGGCAATCAGCCCCAGCATTTT. Translation gives CASSLTGGNQPQHF.

This clone was picked up a small number of times. The V call is TRBV5-1, the J call TRBJ2-7; D may be TRBD2 (5 bases). V was trimmed by 1 base and J by 5 bases, leaving 10 bases between them. Germline V gives CDR1 SGHRS, CDR2 YFSETQ. This CDR3 contains 13 residues. The CDR3 DNA reads as TGCGCCAGCAGCTTGTTTGGGGAGCACGAGCAGTACTTC. Its translation is CASSLFGEHEQYF.

The chain has TRBV10-3 and TRBJ2-5, with D tentatively TRBD1 (6 bases). Germline-derived CDR1 and CDR2 are ENHRY and SYGVKD. Trimming cost V 4 bases and J 5 bases, with 11 bases left between them. The CDR3 has 13 residues. The CDR3 DNA reads as TGTGCCATCAGTGCTACAGGGCCGGAGACCCAGTACTTC. This codes for CAISATGPETQYF.

This chain uses TRBV29-1 with TRBJ1-2; maybe TRBD1 (6 bases). The germline V gene encodes CDR1 SQVTM and CDR2 ANQGSEA. The CDR3 spans 12 residues. V gave up 6 bases and J gave up 8 bases, with 16 bases separating them. This chain's CDR3 is CSVIPQGLGYTF. DNA of the CDR3: TGCAGCGTCATCCCCCAGGGGCTAGGCTACACCTTC.

This clone has only a few counts. The chain employs TRBV12-5 and TRBJ2-1; 9 nucleotides align to TRBD1. V lost 6 bases to trimming and J lost 0 bases; unmatched junction nucleotides: 12. CDR1 and CDR2 from the germline V gene are LGHNT and FRNRAP. The CDR3 sequence is 18 residues long. In nucleotides, the CDR3 is TGTGCTAGTGGGTCCGGACAGGGGCGTCTCGGCTCCTACAATGAGCAGTTCTTC. Its protein is CASGSGQGRLGSYNEQFF. Full variable domain (outside the CDR3, taken from reference TRBV12-5 and TRBJ2-1): DARVTQTPRHKVTEMGQEVTMRCQPILGHNTVFWYRQTMMQGLELLAYFRNRAPLDDSGMPKDRFSAEMPDATLATLKIQPSEPRDSAVYFCASGSGQGRLGSYNEQFFGPGTRLTVL.

The chain has TRBV20-1 and TRBJ2-5; 7 bases map to TRBD1. Germline V gene sequence: CDR1 DFQATT, CDR2 SNEGSKA (reference sequence). The CDR3 is made up of 11 amino acids. V shed 3 bases and J 7 bases; nucleotides not matched to a gene: 2. The CDR3 spells CSARAGGTQYF. The CDR3 region has the DNA TGCAGTGCTAGGGCAGGGGGGACCCAGTACTTC.